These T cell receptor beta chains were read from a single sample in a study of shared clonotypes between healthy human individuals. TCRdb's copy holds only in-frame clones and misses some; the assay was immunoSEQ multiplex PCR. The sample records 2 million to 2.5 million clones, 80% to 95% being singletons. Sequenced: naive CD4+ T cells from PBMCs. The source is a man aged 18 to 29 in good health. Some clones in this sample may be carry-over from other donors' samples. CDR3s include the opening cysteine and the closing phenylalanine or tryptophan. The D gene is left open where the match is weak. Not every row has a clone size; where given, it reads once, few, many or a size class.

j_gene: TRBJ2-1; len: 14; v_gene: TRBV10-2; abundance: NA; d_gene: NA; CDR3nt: TGCGCCAGCAGTGTGTCTAGCCCCTACAATGAGCAGTTCTTC; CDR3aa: CASSVSSPYNEQFF
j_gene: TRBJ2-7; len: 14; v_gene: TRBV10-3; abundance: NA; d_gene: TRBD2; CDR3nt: TGTGCCATCAGGGGTCCAGCGGGAGTGGACGAGCAGTACTTC; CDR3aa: CAIRGPAGVDEQYF
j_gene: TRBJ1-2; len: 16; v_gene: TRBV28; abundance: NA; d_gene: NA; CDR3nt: TGTGCCAGCAGTTTATTAGCCAGAAGCTTTAACTATGGCTACACCTTC; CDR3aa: CASSLLARSFNYGYTF
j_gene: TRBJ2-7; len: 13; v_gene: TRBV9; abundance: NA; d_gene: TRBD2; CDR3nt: TGTGCCAGCAGCCCCGGACTAGCGGGAGATACGTACTTC; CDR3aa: CASSPGLAGDTYF
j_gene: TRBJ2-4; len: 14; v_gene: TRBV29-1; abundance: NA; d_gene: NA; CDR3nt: TGCAGCGCTCCCCTCAGCGGAGCCAAAAACATTCAGTACTTC; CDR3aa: CSAPLSGAKNIQYF
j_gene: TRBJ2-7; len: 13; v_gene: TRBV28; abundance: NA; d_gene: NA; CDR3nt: TGTGCCAGCAGTTTGGGCCAGACCTACGAGCAGTACTTC; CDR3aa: CASSLGQTYEQYF
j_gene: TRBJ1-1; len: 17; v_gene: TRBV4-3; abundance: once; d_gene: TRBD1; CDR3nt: TGCGCCAGCAGCCAAGATTTCGGACAGGTGAGGGGCACTGAAGCTTTCTTT; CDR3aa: CASSQDFGQVRGTEAFF
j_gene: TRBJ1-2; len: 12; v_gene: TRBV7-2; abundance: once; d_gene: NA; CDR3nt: TGTGCCAGCAGCTTAGACAGGGAGGGCTACACCTTC; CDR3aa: CASSLDREGYTF
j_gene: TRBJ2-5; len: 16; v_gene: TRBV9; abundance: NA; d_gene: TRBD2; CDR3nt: TGTGCCAGCAGCTTCGGAGGCGGGAGGGGCGAAGAGACCCAGTACTTC; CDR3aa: CASSFGGGRGEETQYF
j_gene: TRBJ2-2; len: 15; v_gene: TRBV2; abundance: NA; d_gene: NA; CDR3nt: TGTGCCAGCAGTTTTATAACGGGACTCTCCGGGGAGCTGTTTTTT; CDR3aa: CASSFITGLSGELFF
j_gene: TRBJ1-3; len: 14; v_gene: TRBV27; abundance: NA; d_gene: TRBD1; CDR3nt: TGTGCCAGCAGGGGGGACAGCTCTGGAAACACCATATATTTT; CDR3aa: CASRGDSSGNTIYF
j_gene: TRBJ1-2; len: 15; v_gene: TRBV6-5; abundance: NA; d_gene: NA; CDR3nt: TGTGCCAGCAGTCGCCTTACCGGGCGCGGGTATGGCTACACCTTC; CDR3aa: CASSRLTGRGYGYTF
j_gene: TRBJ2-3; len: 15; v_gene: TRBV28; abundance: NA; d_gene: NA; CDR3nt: TGTGCCAGCAGCACCCCACAGGGATACACAGATACGCAGTATTTT; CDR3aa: CASSTPQGYTDTQYF
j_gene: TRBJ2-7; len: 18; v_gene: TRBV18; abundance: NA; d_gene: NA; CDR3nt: TGTGCCAGCTCACAATCACCACAGGCGGGGCAGCGAGGCTACGAGCAGTACTTC; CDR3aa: CASSQSPQAGQRGYEQYF
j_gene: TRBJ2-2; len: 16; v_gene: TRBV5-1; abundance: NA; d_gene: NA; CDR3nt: TGCGCCAGCAGCTTGGCGACGGTCACGAACACCGGGGAGCTGTTTTTT; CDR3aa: CASSLATVTNTGELFF
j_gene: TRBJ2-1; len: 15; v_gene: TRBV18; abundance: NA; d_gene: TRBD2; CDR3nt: TGTGCCAGCTCCCCTATGGCGGGAGGGTACAATGAGCAGTTCTTC; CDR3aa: CASSPMAGGYNEQFF
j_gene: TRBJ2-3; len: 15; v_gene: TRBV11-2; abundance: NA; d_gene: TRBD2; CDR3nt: TGTGCCAGCAGCTTCGGACTAGCGGGAACAGATACGCAGTATTTT; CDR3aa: CASSFGLAGTDTQYF
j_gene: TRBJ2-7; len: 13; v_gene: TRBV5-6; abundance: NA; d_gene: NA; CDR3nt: TGTGCCAGCAGCCCCCAGATTCCCTACGAGCAGTACTTC; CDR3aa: CASSPQIPYEQYF
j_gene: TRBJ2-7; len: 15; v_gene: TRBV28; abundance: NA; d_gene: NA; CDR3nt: TGTGCCAGCAGTTTATCCAGCCTTGGAAAAGACGAGCAGTACTTC; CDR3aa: CASSLSSLGKDEQYF
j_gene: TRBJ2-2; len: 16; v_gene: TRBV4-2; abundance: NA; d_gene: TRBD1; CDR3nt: TGTGCCAGCAGCCAAGGGTACAGGGGCGATACCGGGGAGCTGTTTTTT; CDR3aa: CASSQGYRGDTGELFF
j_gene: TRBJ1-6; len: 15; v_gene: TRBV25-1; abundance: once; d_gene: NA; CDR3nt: TGTGCCAGCAGTGACAGCGGTTTAGAGGGGGCACCCCTCCACTTT; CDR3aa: CASSDSGLEGAPLHF
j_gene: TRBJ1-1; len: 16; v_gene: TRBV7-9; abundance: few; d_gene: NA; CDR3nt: TGTGCCAGCAGCTCCCCTGGGAGGGGTCATAACACTGAAGCTTTCTTT; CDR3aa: CASSSPGRGHNTEAFF
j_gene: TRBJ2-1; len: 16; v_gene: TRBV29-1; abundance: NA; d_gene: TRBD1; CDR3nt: TGCAGCGCCCCGGGGACAGGGATATTAGAATACAATGAGCAGTTCTTC; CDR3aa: CSAPGTGILEYNEQFF